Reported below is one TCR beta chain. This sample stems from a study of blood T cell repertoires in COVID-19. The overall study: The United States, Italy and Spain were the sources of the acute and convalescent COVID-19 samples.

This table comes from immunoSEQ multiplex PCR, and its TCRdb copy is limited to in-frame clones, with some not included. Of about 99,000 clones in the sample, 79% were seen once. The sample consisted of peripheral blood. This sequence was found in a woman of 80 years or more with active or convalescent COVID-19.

The CDR3 here is CASSSLPDEQYF. DNA of the CDR3: TGTGCCAGCAGCTCCCTCCCCGACGAGCAGTACTTC. This rearrangement joins TRBV11-2 to TRBJ2-7; D is undetermined. Germline lookup yields CDR1 SGHAT and CDR2 FQNNGV. There are 12 residues in the CDR3. Between the trimmed V and J ends, which lost 4 bases and 5 bases, there was a span of 9 bases. Using reference TRBV11-2 and TRBJ2-7 for the parts outside the CDR3, the full variable domain is EAGVAQSPRYKIIEKRQSVAFWCNPISGHATLYWYQQILGQGPKLLIQFQNNGVVDDSQLPKDRFSAERLKGVDSTLKIQPAKLEDSAVYLCASSSLPDEQYFGPGTRLTVT.